This TCR beta chain is from a study of blood T cell repertoires in COVID-19. Looking at the study overall: COVID-19 samples, acute and convalescent, were from the United States, Italy and Spain. PBMCs, B-cell-depleted T cells, or T cells were the source of the cDNA or gDNA that made up the material.

CDR1 SGHRS and CDR2 YFSETQ come from the germline V gene. The CDR3 length is 16 residues. V lost 0 bases, J lost 2 bases, and 6 bases stayed unmatched. Original methodology: Reference gene primer amplification gave nucleated cell count estimates. The protocol was immunoSEQ multiplex PCR, while the TCRdb copy is restricted to in-frame clones and leaves out a portion. The V and J calls and clone size are taken from that table; D and trimming were inferred from the DNA. The sample has approximately 110,000 clones, 74% seen once. Sequencing was performed on peripheral blood. The genes are TRBV5-1 and TRBJ2-3, with 7 bases lining up with TRBD2. This receptor was taken from a man older than 75 with COVID-19, enrolled during active disease. CDR3 region: CASSLDAGVVTDTQYF. In nucleotides, the CDR3 is TGCGCCAGCAGCTTGGATGCGGGAGTGGTCACAGATACGCAGTATTTT.